What follows is one TCR beta chain and its context. Ten or more counts support this clonotype. Its target antigen remains unknown. Nothing much larger sits one base from this clone, and base qualities are not available. The data stem from a study of T cells in Graves' hyperthyroidism and ophthalmopathy (dated by TCRdb to 2018 to 2020). As for the study more broadly: Peripheral blood was sampled at the time of initial diagnosis, prior to any treatment. Following sampling, methimazole starting at 30 mg daily was given to hyperthyroidism patients, and high-dose intravenous methylprednisolone was given to ophthalmopathy patients. Thyroid tissue and blood T-cell repertoires from six Graves' hyperthyroidism patients were also compared in the study. TCR Vbeta CDR3 sequencing of some 140 peripheral blood samples (over 40 ophthalmopathy, around 80 hyperthyroidism and approximately 17 progressor patients) is reported in the paper. The roughly 94 discovery patients were randomly split 7:3 into training and test sets. An independent validation cohort of some 18 hyperthyroidism patients and over 15 patients who later progressed to ophthalmopathy tested prospective prediction of ophthalmopathy. To identify distinguishing TCR V-J signatures, a discovery cohort of around 100 patients was used, comprising 43 with Graves' ophthalmopathy and around 57 with stable Graves' hyperthyroidism.

The CDR3, cysteine through phenylalanine, is 13 amino acids long. Left in the record is the CDR3 DNA by itself, 39 bases read in frame from the first base. Trimming removed 3 bases from V and 2 bases from J, leaving 8 bases between the germline ends. Based on the germline V gene, the CDR1 and CDR2 sequences are SGHVS and FQNEAQ. Ophthalmopathy patients had moderately to severely active disease, with a Clinical Activity Score of 3 or more, a NOSPECS grade of 4 or more, and a disease duration of less than 3 months. Any patient with an uncontrolled infection, another autoimmune disease, pregnancy or lactation was excluded. Clinical symptoms, serum thyroxine and TRAb, thyroid ultrasound, and orbital computed tomography formed the basis for the diagnoses. Ficoll-Paque density gradient centrifugation was used to isolate PBMCs from around 10 ml of fresh peripheral blood. Trizol reagent was used to extract total RNA, and RNA quality was then checked on an Agilent 2100 Bioanalyzer.

Amplification of TCR beta CDR3 regions was carried out from RNA transcripts. A first-round RT-PCR of the TCR CDR3 used the HTBI primer set with the Qiagen OneStep RT-PCR kit. A second multiplex PCR round built the libraries, followed by size selection and purification. Paired-end sequencing of the libraries was performed with 100 bp reads on an Illumina HiSeq2000. The authors processed their data as follows. SOAPnuke was used to process the raw data, removing reads that contained adapters or uncalled bases, had a mean Phred below 15, or lacked an exact match to the constant primer or identifier. COPE v1.2.5 was used to merge the high-quality paired reads, and each unique nucleotide sequence was defined as a clonotype. Clonotypes were aligned to IMGT TRBV, TRBD and TRBJ reference segments using MiTCR v1.1. Analysis was restricted to V-J combinations with a frequency above 0.0001, which covered roughly 99% of repertoires. The TCS score was defined as F50 (clonal expansion) divided by E x V (chaos), with BLOSUM62-based TCRdist calculated between CDR3 peptides within each V-J. Welch's t-statistics and random forest reduced around 510 V-J features to fewer than 15, which were used in a naive Bayes classifier (R e1071). The similarity between thyroid and blood repertoires was quantified using the Morisita-Horn index. TCRdb redid the processing of the public reads, applying fastp at Q25 and MiXCR, and retained in-frame beta chains. Under each unique CDR3 protein, matching rows form one entry showing the most common genes and DNA. None of the V and J calls come from the authors' own analysis; TCRdb made them. This sample holds about 610,000 distinct CDR3 sequences; 14% to 15% were observed only once. Together, the top ten hold about 3.9% of the sample.

Beyond this particular receptor, the publication reports: In validation, the model predicted progression to ophthalmopathy a median of about 6.8 months before onset, with 70% to 71% sensitivity and roughly 79% specificity. Most expanded thyroid clonotypes (frequency above 0.001) were also detected in blood, suggesting blood repertoires may reflect thyroid immune responses. Ophthalmopathy was separated from stable hyperthyroidism by a 13 V-J signature model, with 87.88% sensitivity and 81% to 82% specificity obtained in cross-validation and 80%/75% obtained in testing. Sample size was not statistically predetermined, and investigators were not blinded to group allocation.

This clonotype originated in a woman in her thirties or forties with Graves' ophthalmopathy. Sequencing input: blood. The chain employs TRBV7-8 and TRBJ2-7; the D gene is not confidently resolved. The DNA sequence is given as TGTGCCAGCAGCTTCGGGTTCCCCTACGAGCAGTACTTC. The resulting protein is CASSFGFPYEQYF.